The clone carrying this T cell receptor beta chain was found a few times. What it recognizes is unknown. This sample is part of a study of T cell repertoires in cytomegalovirus infection. The wider study: Public TCR beta signatures marked donors with CMV infection and the matching HLA.

CDR1 and CDR2 (germline): DFQATT, SNEGSKA (reference sequence). There are 17 residues in the CDR3. V dropped 3 bases and J dropped 5; count of bases not matched to a gene: 12. Study-level results: It was HLA-C-restricted CMV-specific TCR beta clonotypes that dominated the response ex vivo. Carriers of CMV plus the relevant HLA were identified by cumulative public TCR beta family frequency.

TCRdb analysed the reads with MiXCR anew, one entry per CDR3 protein. Here the sample spans around 250,000 distinct CDR3 sequences, over 15% being singletons. This receptor was obtained from a human donor in good health (CMV status not recorded). Some clones in this sample may be carry-over from other donors' samples. Sequencing was carried out using CD8+ T cells from PBMCs. The V call is TRBV20-1, the J call TRBJ2-1; 11 positions match TRBD2. The CDR3 here is CSASIRSSGGFHNEQFF. As DNA, the CDR3 is TGCAGTGCTAGTATCCGGTCTAGCGGGGGGTTTCACAATGAGCAGTTCTTC.